This T cell receptor beta chain was recovered during a study of Graves' ophthalmopathy and Graves' hyperthyroidism. Germline V lookup: CDR1 DFQATT, CDR2 SNEGSKA (reference sequence). The CDR3 is made up of 12 amino acids. V lost 0 bases, J lost 6 bases, and 7 bases lay in between. This clonotype has at least ten counts. Beta-chain TCR CDR3 regions were amplified from RNA transcripts. HTBI primers were employed in first-round RT-PCR, then a second-round multiplex PCR followed. MiXCR was run by TCRdb on the multiplex PCR reads, yielding one entry per CDR3 protein. The table lists 300,000 to 400,000 distinct CDR3 sequences, about a sixth of them singletons.

The chain is built from TRBV20-1 and TRBJ2-3; D is undetermined. The clonotype was recovered from an adult man with Graves' ophthalmopathy. The specimen sequenced was peripheral blood. The CDR3 nucleotides are TGCAGTGCTAGAGATCCCGGGGATACGCAGTATTTT. Translation: CSARDPGDTQYF.